This T cell receptor (beta chain) was sequenced during a study of blood T cell repertoires in COVID-19. Study-wide background: Acute-phase and convalescent COVID-19 samples originated in the United States, Italy and Spain. PBMCs, B-cell-depleted T cells, or T cells were the source of the cDNA or gDNA that made up the material.

The V segment lost 3 bases and the J segment 2 bases; nucleotides outside the gene matches: 9. The germline CDR1 and CDR2 sequences are SGHDT and YYEEEE. CDR3 size: 16 residues. Authors' methods: Using reference gene primer amplification, nucleated cell counts were estimated. Produced via immunoSEQ multiplex PCR; TCRdb's table is partial and in-frame only. That table gives V, J and clone size, and the DNA gave D and trimming. Among a few hundred thousand clones, around nine tenths were seen once, and the ten largest hold approximately 2.9%. The sequenced sample consisted of peripheral blood. The rearrangement uses TRBV5-6 and TRBJ2-3; 7 nucleotides agree with TRBD2. The TCR was taken from a man aged 60 to 69 with acute or convalescent COVID-19. CDR3 bases: TGTGCCAGCAGCTGGGGGAGGGACTTAGTCACAGATACGCAGTATTTT. It specifies CASSWGRDLVTDTQYF.